The 9 T cell receptor beta chains given below trace back to one sample, sequenced in a study of OX40 agonist ivuxolimab in advanced cancers. TCRdb keeps only in-frame clones here, not all; method: immunoSEQ multiplex PCR. The sample lists about 120,000 clones, about 93% occurring once. The sample consisted of CD4+ or CD8+ T cells sorted from blood, taken in a trial of the OX40 agonist ivuxolimab. The receptor set was obtained from an adult with an advanced solid tumor such as melanoma, head and neck, liver or kidney cancer.

This sequence joins TRBV6-5 and TRBJ1-1; D is possibly TRBD1 (6 bases). CDR1 and CDR2 from the germline V gene are MNHEY and SVGAGI. With 4 bases removed from V and 0 bases from J, the gap between germline ends came to 12 bases. CDR3 size: 15 residues. Here the CDR3 DNA reads TGTGCCAGCAGTTCCCCTTCAGGGGTGAACACTGAAGCTTTCTTT. It codes for CASSSPSGVNTEAFF.

The J gene is TRBJ1-3, the V gene TRBV7-6, with unresolved D. Germline values: CDR1 SGHVS, CDR2 FNYEAQ. Trimming removed 1 base at V and 2 bases at J, with 3 bases between. The CDR3 has 13 amino acids. This CDR3 is CASSLVPGNTIYF. The CDR3 bases are TGTGCCAGCAGCTTAGTACCTGGAAACACCATATATTTT. Complete variable domain (other parts from reference TRBV7-6 and TRBJ1-3): GAGVSQSPRYKVTKRGQDVALRCDPISGHVSLYWYRQALGQGPEFLTYFNYEAQQDKSGLPNDRFSAERPEGSISTLTIQRTEQRDSAMYRCASSLVPGNTIYFGEGSWLTVV.

The chain couples TRBV28 to TRBJ1-1; D is uncertain. Trimming removed 3 bases from V and 1 base from J, with 9 bases in between. CDR1 and CDR2 from the germline V gene are MDHEN and SYDVKM. The CDR3 loop spans 14 amino acids. The DNA for the CDR3 is TGTGCCAGCAGTTTTAGCAGCCCGAACACTGAAGCTTTCTTT. It encodes CASSFSSPNTEAFF. Variable domain in full (rest from reference TRBV28 and TRBJ1-1): DVKVTQSSRYLVKRTGEKVFLECVQDMDHENMFWYRQDPGLGLRLIYFSYDVKMKEKGDIPEGYSVSREKKERFSLILESASTNQTSMYLCASSFSSPNTEAFFGQGTRLTVV.

In the case of this clone: One junction end disagrees with the germline gene, perhaps due to a read error. The chain combines TRBV7-9 with TRBJ1-3, with a possible D match to TRBD1 (5 bases). There are 11 residues in the CDR3. The germline CDR1 and CDR2 sequences are SEHNR and FQNEAQ (reference sequence). DNA of the CDR3: TGTGCCAGCAGTAGGATGGCAGGGATGGATTTT. It codes for CASSRMAGMDF.

CDR3 DNA: TGTGCCAGCAGTCGACAGGGGGTGGCCTACGAGCAGTACTTC. Translation gives CASSRQGVAYEQYF. This chain uses TRBV27 with TRBJ2-7; 9 nucleotides agree with TRBD1. Germline V gene sequence: CDR1 MNHEY, CDR2 SMNVEV (reference sequence). This CDR3 spans 14 amino acids. The junction had 4 bases not matched to a gene; V was cut back by 5 bases and J by 2 bases.

J is TRBJ2-3 and V is TRBV25-1, with 7 positions matching TRBD2. The CDR3 spans 15 residues. The V gene end was trimmed by 4 bases and the J gene end by 1 base; junction bases not matched to a gene: 5. Germline CDR1 is MGHDK and CDR2 is SYGVNS. CDR3 region: CASSAIAGGTDTQYF. The CDR3 region has the DNA TGTGCCAGCAGTGCGATCGCGGGAGGCACAGATACGCAGTATTTT.

This rearrangement joins TRBV7-8 to TRBJ1-1, with 10 bases identical to TRBD1. Germline CDR1 SGHVS, CDR2 FQNEAQ. After removal of 6 bases from V and 3 bases from J, the junction contained 16 bases not matched to a gene. The CDR3 runs to 18 residues. The CDR3 sequence is CASSSPRGTGALDTEAFF. CDR3 in DNA: TGTGCCAGCAGTTCTCCGAGAGGGACAGGGGCACTGGACACTGAAGCTTTCTTT.

The genes are TRBV5-1 and TRBJ2-1; TRBD2 agrees at 10 bases. V dropped 4 bases and J dropped 2; count of bases not matched to a gene: 3. Per the germline V gene, CDR1 is SGHRS and CDR2 is YFSETQ. This CDR3 comprises 15 residues. The CDR3 here is CASSLGLATYNEQFF. The CDR3 DNA is TGCGCCAGCAGCCTGGGACTAGCGACCTACAATGAGCAGTTCTTC.

This sequence joins TRBV21-1 and TRBJ1-2; the tabulated D call, TRBD1, remains unverified against the DNA. TRBV21-1 is noted as a pseudogene. The CDR3 contains 13 residues. This CDR3 reads CASSKTPRGGYTF. As DNA, the CDR3 is TGTGCCAGCAGCAAAACCCCCAGGGGTGGCTACACCTTC.